A selection of T cell receptor beta chains follows, all from one sample in a study of shared clonotypes between healthy human individuals. Assay used: immunoSEQ multiplex PCR; TCRdb lists only in-frame clones, some missing. The repertoire includes some 2,500,000 clones, approximately 93% of them detected once, and approximately 0.35% sits in the top ten. Sequencing used naive CD4+ T cells from PBMCs. The origin of the receptors is a man younger than 35 in good health. Some clones in this sample may be carry-over from other donors' samples. CDR3s include the opening cysteine and the closing phenylalanine or tryptophan. D genes are given only for firm matches. Rows may omit the clone size; those that give it use once, few, many or a size class.

clone_size d_call j_call v_call cdr3_nt cdr3_aa
. TRBD1 TRBJ1-1 TRBV5-1 TGCGCCAGCAGCGTAGGGGGCGTTCGTTGGACTGAAGCTTTCTTT CASSVGGVRWTEAFF
. . TRBJ1-2 TRBV18 TGTGCCAGCTCACCACCGACGCTACCCCGCGGGTATGGCTACACCTTC CASSPPTLPRGYGYTF
. TRBD2 TRBJ2-7 TRBV6-1 TGTGCCAGCAGTAATCGGGGGGGGCTAACCTACGAGCAGTACTTC CASSNRGGLTYEQYF
. . TRBJ2-3 TRBV27 TGTGCCAGCAGTATGACAGGAGTTAGCACAGATACGCAGTATTTT CASSMTGVSTDTQYF
. TRBD1 TRBJ2-5 TRBV11-2 TGTGCCAGCAGCGTAGGGGGCCGTGACCAAGAGACCCAGTACTTC CASSVGGRDQETQYF
. . TRBJ2-1 TRBV27 TGTGCCAGCAGTTCTAGGACCTGGTACTCCTACAATGAGCAGTTCTTC CASSSRTWYSYNEQFF
. TRBD2 TRBJ2-5 TRBV7-2 TGTGCCAGCAGCTTGCGACTAGCGGTAGAGACCCAGTACTTC CASSLRLAVETQYF
. TRBD1 TRBJ1-4 TRBV5-1 TGCGCCAGCAGCTTGCTCGGGACAGGGAATGAAAAACTGTTTTTT CASSLLGTGNEKLFF
. . TRBJ2-1 TRBV7-6 TGTGCCAGCAGCCTCATGAGCCCCTACAATGAGCAGTTCTTC CASSLMSPYNEQFF
. TRBD1 TRBJ1-2 TRBV30 TGTGCCTGGAGTGCGACTATCTCCGGGACAGGGTGGGGCTACACCTTC CAWSATISGTGWGYTF
. . TRBJ1-1 TRBV19 TGTGCCAGTAGTAGGAGGCAGGGCAGGGACGGCAACGAAGCTTTCTTT CASSRRQGRDGNEAFF
. TRBD1 TRBJ2-2 TRBV19 TGTGCCAGTAGCGACAGGGGCGTCGGGGAGCTGTTTTTT CASSDRGVGELFF
few . TRBJ1-1 TRBV2 TGTGCCAGCAGTGGGGGGACTGAAGCTTTCTTT CASSGGTEAFF
. . TRBJ2-1 TRBV11-3 TGTGCCAGCAGCCGCGGCCAGGGAACGGACAATGAGCAGTTCTTC CASSRGQGTDNEQFF
. TRBD2 TRBJ2-3 TRBV4-1 TGCGCCAGCAGCCAAGGTAGCGGGAGGGCAGATACGCAGTATTTT CASSQGSGRADTQYF
. TRBD2 TRBJ2-1 TRBV28 TGTGCCAGCAGTTTGCGGCTAGCGGGAGGGGGTGAGCAGTTCTTC CASSLRLAGGGEQFF
. . TRBJ1-1 TRBV10-2 TGCGCCAGCAGATTGACAGAAAAGAACACTGAAGCTTTCTTT CASRLTEKNTEAFF
. . TRBJ2-7 TRBV5-1 TGCGCCAGCAGGGCTCAGGGTGGGGGCGAGCAGTACTTC CASRAQGGGEQYF
. . TRBJ2-7 TRBV9 TGTGCCAGCAGCGTAGCAAGCCAGGGTCCCTACGAGCAGTACTTC CASSVASQGPYEQYF
. TRBD1 TRBJ2-1 TRBV6-5 TGTGCCAGCAGCAGGGACAGCAATGAGCAGTTCTTC CASSRDSNEQFF
. TRBD2 TRBJ2-2 TRBV2 TGTGCCAGCAGTGGATGGCTAGCGGGAGTAGGCGGGGAGCTGTTTTTT CASSGWLAGVGGELFF
. . TRBJ2-5 TRBV4-2 TGTGCCAGCAGCCAAGATAGGGCCCAAGAGACCCAGTACTTC CASSQDRAQETQYF
few TRBD1 TRBJ1-2 TRBV19 TGTGCCAGTAGTATTACCGGGACAGTGAATGGCTACACCTTC CASSITGTVNGYTF
. . TRBJ1-1 TRBV5-4 TGTGCCAGCAGCTTTGACAGTTCTGAAGCTTTCTTT CASSFDSSEAFF
once . TRBJ1-3 TRBV6-5 TGTGCCAGCAGGGGGCGGGTATCTGGAAACACCATATATTTT CASRGRVSGNTIYF
. TRBD1 TRBJ1-2 TRBV4-1 TGCGCCAGCAGCCAAGATCCTGGACAGGTGGCCTATGGCTACACCTTC CASSQDPGQVAYGYTF
. . TRBJ1-1 TRBV5-1 TGCGCCAGCAGCACCGGGACGGGTCTCACTGAAGCTTTCTTT CASSTGTGLTEAFF
once . TRBJ2-2 TRBV9 TGTGCCAGCAGCGTAATGGGGGAAGGCACCGGGGAGCTGTTTTTT CASSVMGEGTGELFF
. . TRBJ2-3 TRBV5-1 TGCGCCAGCAGCCCGAACCAGTTTTCAGATACGCAGTATTTT CASSPNQFSDTQYF
. TRBD1 TRBJ2-7 TRBV6-5 TGTGCCAGCAGTCAGGGGGACGAGCAGTACTTC CASSQGDEQYF
. . TRBJ1-1 TRBV28 TGTGCCAGCAGAGAGGGGGGGGAAACTGAAGCTTTCTTT CASREGGETEAFF
. . TRBJ1-3 TRBV5-5 TGTGCCAGCAGCTTGGGGGCGGCGTTTTCTGGAAACACCATATATTTT CASSLGAAFSGNTIYF
. . TRBJ1-1 TRBV5-1 TGCGCCAGCAGCTTGGGAATCGGAGACCTGAACACTGAAGCTTTCTTT CASSLGIGDLNTEAFF